This TCR beta chain appears in the sequencing data of a study of identical twins. V shed 6 bases, J shed 4 bases, and the junction held 6 bases outside the gene matches. This CDR3 has 13 residues. Germline assignment: CDR1 DFQATT and CDR2 SNEGSKA (reference sequence). This clonotype was picked up a small number of times. MiXCR, applied by TCRdb to the 5' RACE reads, yields one record per CDR3 protein. The sample contains roughly 570,000 distinct CDR3 sequences, 7.5% to 10% of which appear only once. The same sample was also studied in work on yellow fever vaccine responses in identical twins. From that second work: Twins showed a vaccine T cell response that reportedly seemed partly convergent, partly personalized.

The specimen sequenced was PBMCs. This clonotype was sampled from a young woman in good health. The chain links TRBV20-1 to TRBJ2-7; TRBD1 matches 10 bases. CDR3 nucleotides: TGCAGTGCCACGACAGGGGGCGGTTACGAGCAGTACTTC. Amino acid sequence: CSATTGGGYEQYF.